A selection of T cell receptor beta chains follows, all from one sample in a study of blood T cell repertoires in COVID-19. Measured with immunoSEQ multiplex PCR; TCRdb has only the in-frame clones, and not every one. The sample holds some 150,000 clones, approximately 88% seen once. Sequenced sample: PBMCs or T cells enriched from blood (not recorded which). The receptor source for this set is a woman aged 30 to 39 with acute COVID-19. CDR3s include the opening cysteine and the closing phenylalanine or tryptophan. A D gene is named only where the DNA matches it firmly. A clone size is listed for some rows: how often the clone was seen (once, few, many), or a class if it is expanded.

NA,TRBD2,TRBV7-3,TRBJ2-1,CASSFDSSGSYEQFF,TGTGCCAGCAGCTTTGATAGTAGCGGGTCGTATGAGCAGTTCTTC
NA,NA,TRBV7-3,TRBJ1-4,CASSASENEKLFF,TGTGCCAGCAGCGCTTCAGAAAATGAAAAACTGTTTTTT
NA,NA,TRBV11-2,TRBJ2-5,CASSFLATQETQYF,TGTGCCAGCAGCTTCTTAGCGACCCAAGAGACCCAGTACTTC
NA,NA,TRBV24-1,TRBJ1-4,CAPLPNPPRGTHAATNEKLFF,TGTGCCCCTCTGCCAAACCCCCCAAGGGGCACGCATGCGGCAACTAATGAAAAACTGTTTTTT
NA,NA,TRBV2,TRBJ1-1,CASSTGMNTEAFF,TGTGCCAGCAGTACAGGGATGAACACTGAAGCTTTCTTT
NA,NA,TRBV27,TRBJ2-7,CASRLRGTSSYEQYF,TGTGCCAGCAGGCTCAGGGGTACTAGCTCCTACGAGCAGTACTTC
NA,TRBD2,TRBV28,TRBJ2-7,CASSTNWGGAEQYF,TGTGCCAGCAGTACCAACTGGGGGGGAGCCGAGCAGTACTTC
once,NA,TRBV28,TRBJ1-6,CASTAANSPLHF,TGTGCCAGCACTGCAGCGAATTCACCCCTCCACTTT
NA,TRBD1,TRBV4-3,TRBJ2-5,CASSQGFRDRRSSQETQYF,TGCGCCAGCAGCCAAGGGTTTCGGGACAGGAGATCTTCGCAAGAGACCCAGTACTTC
NA,NA,TRBV28,TRBJ1-6,CASSLLVATEGNSPLHF,TGTGCCAGCAGTTTGTTAGTAGCAACGGAGGGGAATTCACCCCTCCACTTT
NA,TRBD2,TRBV5-4,TRBJ2-7,CASSLGQLAGGPPSLDEQYF,TGTGCCAGCAGCCTGGGGCAACTAGCGGGAGGCCCTCCATCTCTGGACGAGCAGTACTTC
NA,TRBD1,TRBV30,TRBJ2-3,CAWSPGQGGTDTQYF,TGTGCCTGGAGTCCCGGACAGGGGGGCACAGATACGCAGTATTTT
few,TRBD2,TRBV7-3,TRBJ2-7,CASSPGAGGTYEQYF,TGTGCCAGCAGCCCAGGAGCGGGAGGCACCTACGAGCAGTACTTC
once,NA,TRBV2,TRBJ1-5,CASSEAIRPQHF,TGTGCCAGCAGTGAGGCCATTCGGCCCCAGCATTTT
NA,NA,TRBV28,TRBJ1-2,CASSEQGTYGYTF,TGTGCCAGCAGTGAACAGGGAACCTATGGCTACACCTTC
NA,TRBD2,TRBV5-1,TRBJ2-7,CASSRGGRADEQYF,TGCGCCAGCTCTCGGGGCGGGAGGGCCGACGAGCAGTACTTC
NA,NA,TRBV6-5,TRBJ2-5,CASSQGGGETQYF,TGTGCCAGCAGCCAAGGAGGTGGAGAGACCCAGTACTTC
NA,NA,TRBV24-1,TRBJ2-7,CATSDYRQGHYEQYF,TGTGCCACCAGTGATTACAGGCAGGGCCACTACGAGCAGTACTTC
NA,TRBD1,TRBV27,TRBJ1-1,CASSFTGGALDTEAFF,TGTGCCAGCAGTTTTACAGGGGGTGCTCTGGACACTGAAGCTTTCTTT
NA,TRBD2,TRBV5-1,TRBJ2-3,CASSLPLAGGTDTQYF,TGCGCCAGCAGCTTGCCCCTCGCGGGGGGCACAGATACGCAGTATTTT
NA,TRBD2,TRBV27,TRBJ2-3,CASSKLAASTDTQYF,TGTGCCAGCAGTAAACTAGCGGCTAGCACAGATACGCAGTATTTT
NA,TRBD1,TRBV2,TRBJ1-5,CASSGQGLSNQPQHF,TGTGCCAGCAGCGGACAGGGACTAAGCAATCAGCCCCAGCATTTT
NA,NA,TRBV4-3,TRBJ1-2,CASSQDPGGLDRGYTF,TGCGCCAGCAGCCAAGACCCGGGAGGGCTTGATCGTGGCTACACCTTC
NA,NA,TRBV5-1,TRBJ2-7,CASSLLRTPEAYEQYF,TGCGCCAGCAGCTTACTCAGGACTCCCGAGGCCTACGAGCAGTACTTC
NA,NA,TRBV15,TRBJ1-1,CATSTGMNTEAFF,TGTGCCACCTCAACAGGAATGAACACTGAAGCTTTCTTT
NA,NA,TRBV29-1,TRBJ1-1,CSVGGGFNTEAFF,TGCAGCGTCGGGGGGGGGTTCAACACTGAAGCTTTCTTT
NA,TRBD2,TRBV28,TRBJ2-7,CASSSPSGRVYEQYF,TGTGCCAGCAGTTCGCCTAGCGGGAGAGTCTACGAGCAGTACTTC
NA,NA,TRBV9,TRBJ1-2,CASHTSTPPAAYGYTF,TGTGCCAGCCATACCTCGACCCCCCCGGCGGCTTATGGCTACACCTTC
NA,NA,TRBV2,TRBJ1-6,CASSEATQNSPLHF,TGTGCCAGCAGTGAAGCGACACAAAATTCACCCCTCCACTTT
NA,NA,TRBV2,TRBJ1-3,CASSLTVSQSGNTIYF,TGTGCCAGCAGTCTTACAGTGAGTCAGTCCGGAAACACCATATATTTT
NA,NA,TRBV2,TRBJ2-2,CASSQARVGELFF,TGTGCCAGCAGCCAAGCCAGGGTCGGGGAGCTGTTTTTT
NA,TRBD1,TRBV30,TRBJ2-5,CAWGTALTQYF,TGTGCCTGGGGGACAGCTCTGACCCAGTACTTC
NA,NA,TRBV4-3,TRBJ1-2,CASSQDGIPPNYGYTF,TGCGCCAGCAGCCAAGACGGGATTCCCCCTAACTATGGCTACACCTTC
NA,NA,TRBV28,TRBJ1-1,CASIRGNTEAFF,TGTGCCAGCATTCGGGGGAACACTGAAGCTTTCTTT
once,TRBD2,TRBV19,TRBJ2-1,CASSSAGGPYNEQFF,TGTGCCAGTAGTTCAGCGGGAGGGCCTTACAATGAGCAGTTCTTC
once,TRBD1,TRBV2,TRBJ2-5,CASSGQEETQYF,TGTGCCAGCAGCGGACAGGAAGAGACCCAGTACTTC
NA,NA,TRBV6-2/TRBV6-3,TRBJ1-1,CASSYSWGANTEAFF,TGTGCCAGCAGTTACTCCTGGGGAGCGAACACTGAAGCTTTCTTT
NA,NA,TRBV6-5,TRBJ1-2,CASNPDSPNYGYTF,TGTGCCAGCAACCCGGACAGCCCTAACTATGGCTACACCTTC
NA,TRBD1,TRBV27,TRBJ2-7,CASSLQGAISEQYF,TGTGCCAGCAGTTTACAGGGGGCGATTTCCGAGCAGTACTTC
NA,TRBD2,TRBV20-1,TRBJ2-1,CSASRRREGLGLAQFF,TGCAGTGCTAGTAGGAGACGGGAGGGCCTGGGACTTGCGCAGTTCTTC
NA,NA,TRBV7-3,TRBJ2-3,CASSLSGTRFTTDTQYF,TGTGCCAGCAGCTTAAGTGGGACTCGGTTCACCACAGATACGCAGTATTTT
NA,TRBD1,TRBV24-1,TRBJ1-2,CATSVQGAYGYTF,TGTGCCACCAGCGTTCAGGGGGCCTATGGCTACACCTTC